This T cell receptor beta chain was found in a study of T cell responses to AZD1222 COVID-19 vaccine. Details on this clone: Its antigen is not identified.

The CDR3 contains 15 residues. Germline lookup yields CDR1 LNHDA and CDR2 SQIVND (reference sequence). Germline trimming cut 6 bases from V and 8 bases from J; bases unmatched to any gene: 12. Study conclusions and caveats: Dominant CD4 TCR responses targeted spike regions 160-218 and 743-854.

This table comes from immunoSEQ multiplex PCR, and its TCRdb copy is limited to in-frame clones, with some not included. The table shows 120,000 to 150,000 clones, with more than 70% occurring only once. This clonotype was sampled from an adult in good health. The chain uses TRBV19 and TRBJ1-4; TRBD1 agrees at 7 bases. The source was peripheral blood, collected on day 0 of AZD1222 vaccination. The CDR3 bases are TGTGCCAGTAGGGCAGAGGGGGCGCAGTGGGAAAAACTGTTTTTT. Its protein product is CASRAEGAQWEKLFF.